These 14 T cell receptor beta chains share one sample of origin, sequenced in a study of a mutant IDH1 vaccine in newly diagnosed glioma. Measured with immunoSEQ multiplex PCR; TCRdb has only the in-frame clones, and not every one. The table records around 67,000 clones, around 82% of them present only once. The time point: baseline, week 1 (first vaccination visit). Treatment indicated: pre-vaccination baseline after standard-of-care therapy. The input for sequencing was peripheral blood mononuclear cells (PBMCs), taken from a glioma patient treated with radiotherapy, temozolomide or both. These receptors all come from a young woman with glioma. Some clones in this sample may be carry-over from other donors' samples.

This chain joins TRBV7-2 and TRBJ2-7; D uncertain. The V end lost 1 base, the J end lost 4 bases, and 8 bases lay between the germline ends. The V gene's germline CDR1 is SGHTA and CDR2 FQGNSA. The CDR3 length is 13 residues. The CDR3 sequence: CASSLGVWYEQYF. Written as DNA, the CDR3 is TGTGCCAGCAGCTTAGGGGTGTGGTACGAGCAGTACTTC. Full variable domain (outside the CDR3, taken from reference TRBV7-2 and TRBJ2-7): GAGVSQSPSNKVTEKGKDVELRCDPISGHTALYWYRQSLGQGLEFLIYFQGNSAPDKSGLPSDRFSAERTGGSVSTLTIQRTQQEDSAVYLCASSLGVWYEQYFGPGTRLTVT.

The chain employs TRBV6-4 and TRBJ2-7; weak D call: TRBD2 (6 bases). Deletions cut 6 bases from V and 7 bases from J, with 16 bases between. Germline V lookup: CDR1 MRHNA, CDR2 SNTAGT. This CDR3 contains 13 residues. This chain's CDR3 is CASSKDSAGEQYF. The CDR3, as DNA: TGTGCCAGCAGCAAAGACAGTGCGGGGGAGCAGTACTTC.

The chain is built from TRBV5-1 and TRBJ1-1, with D unresolved. Germline V lookup: CDR1 SGHRS, CDR2 YFSETQ. This CDR3 region has 13 residues. The germline V and J ends were trimmed by 0 bases and 1 base, with 4 bases remaining between them. The CDR3 protein is CASSLVRNTEAFF. CDR3 sequence (DNA): TGCGCCAGCAGCTTGGTCCGGAACACTGAAGCTTTCTTT.

V gene TRBV19 combines with J gene TRBJ1-2; 10 nucleotides align to TRBD1. In germline, CDR1 is LNHDA, CDR2 SQIVND (reference sequence). V gave up 5 bases and J gave up 8 bases; unmatched junction bases: 8. The CDR3 covers 14 residues. As DNA, the CDR3 is TGTGCCAGTAGTTACCGGGACAGGGGTCGAGGCTACACCTTC. This translates into CASSYRDRGRGYTF.

The chain uses TRBV4-3 and TRBJ1-1; the match to TRBD1 covers 7 bases. Germline trimming cut 4 bases from V and 1 base from J; bases unmatched to any gene: 6. The CDR3 spans 15 residues. From germline, CDR1 is LGHNA and CDR2 YSLEER. Here the CDR3 reads CASSRTGVENTEAFF. CDR3 DNA: TGCGCCAGCAGCCGAACAGGGGTGGAGAACACTGAAGCTTTCTTT.

The chain couples TRBV19 to TRBJ1-1; 10 nucleotides agree with TRBD1. Germline CDR1 reads LNHDA; CDR2 reads SQIVND (reference sequence). CDR3 length equals 14 residues. The ends lost 5 bases at V and 5 bases at J; junction bases unmatched: 5. The CDR3 here is CASSGGQGWTEAFF. For the CDR3, the DNA is TGTGCCAGTAGTGGGGGACAGGGGTGGACTGAAGCTTTCTTT.

This rearrangement joins TRBV29-1 to TRBJ1-1; 7 bases are shared with TRBD1. Germline V CDR1 and CDR2: SQVTM, ANQGSEA. Trimming cost V 3 bases and J 0 bases; bases outside gene matches: 1. This CDR3 has 13 residues. As DNA, the CDR3 is TGCAGCGTTGAGGACAGGATGAACACTGAAGCTTTCTTT. It encodes CSVEDRMNTEAFF. The full variable domain, in which reference TRBV29-1 and TRBJ1-1 provide the parts outside the CDR3, is SAVISQKPSRDICQRGTSLTIQCQVDSQVTMMFWYRQQPGQSLTLIATANQGSEATYESGFVIDKFPISRPNLTFSTLTVSNMSPEDSSIYLCSVEDRMNTEAFFGQGTRLTVV.

The chain joins TRBV6-5 to TRBJ2-2; unclear D gene. This CDR3 comprises 14 residues. In germline, CDR1 is MNHEY, CDR2 SVGAGI. V lost 5 bases to trimming and J lost 1 base, with 8 bases between them. CDR3: CASSGIGNTGELFF. The CDR3 coding sequence is TGTGCCAGCAGTGGGATCGGGAACACCGGGGAGCTGTTTTTT.

This chain links TRBV19 with TRBJ1-2; D perhaps matches TRBD1 (6 bases). Germline CDR1 reads LNHDA; CDR2 reads SQIVND (reference sequence). Trimming left V 3 bases short and J 5 bases short, with 10 bases between. This CDR3 is built from 13 residues. This CDR3 reads CASSMQGWYGYTF. Here the CDR3 DNA reads TGTGCCAGTAGTATGCAGGGGTGGTATGGCTACACCTTC.

J is TRBJ1-1 and V is TRBV7-2; D unresolved. The CDR3 is made up of 14 amino acids. From germline, CDR1 is SGHTA and CDR2 FQGNSA. Trimming removed 5 bases from V and 1 base from J, with 11 bases in between. In DNA, the CDR3 is TGTGCCAGCAGCCCTGGCCGAGGGAACACTGAAGCTTTCTTT. Amino acids: CASSPGRGNTEAFF.

This chain connects TRBV5-8 to TRBJ1-5; D is unresolved. The germline CDR1 and CDR2 sequences are SGHTS and YDEGEE. CDR3 length: 16 amino acids. The V end lost 4 bases, the J end lost 2 bases, and 16 bases lay between the germline ends. The CDR3 nucleotides read TGTGCCAGCAGCCCCCGCGCGGGAAAGGGCAATCAGCCCCAGCATTTT. This encodes CASSPRAGKGNQPQHF.

The rearrangement uses TRBV4-1 and TRBJ1-4; D uncertain. Between the trimmed V and J ends, which lost 2 bases and 8 bases, there was a span of 15 bases. CDR1 is MGHRA, CDR2 YSYEKL, per germline. The CDR3 has 15 residues. CDR3 region: CASSQFHTQGEKLFF. The CDR3 region has the DNA TGCGCCAGCAGCCAATTCCACACCCAAGGGGAAAAACTGTTTTTT.

This clone was picked up a small number of times. V and J are TRBV28 and TRBJ1-5; TRBD1 matches at 7 bases. CDR1 MDHEN and CDR2 SYDVKM come from the germline V gene. Unmatched junction bases numbered 13, after V lost 4 bases and J lost 7 bases. This CDR3 comprises 16 residues. In DNA, the CDR3 is TGTGCCAGCAGTTCTGCCGGGAAGGGGGCTGGACAGCCCCAGCATTTT. Translating gives CASSSAGKGAGQPQHF.

The chain uses TRBV5-1 and TRBJ1-5; unclear D gene. CDR1 and CDR2 from the germline V gene are SGHRS and YFSETQ. CDR3 length: 15 residues. The V gene lost 5 bases and the J gene lost 1 base, with 13 bases spanning the gap. This CDR3 reads CASSPDGRSNQPQHF. The CDR3 bases are TGCGCCAGCAGTCCCGACGGGAGAAGCAATCAGCCCCAGCATTTT.